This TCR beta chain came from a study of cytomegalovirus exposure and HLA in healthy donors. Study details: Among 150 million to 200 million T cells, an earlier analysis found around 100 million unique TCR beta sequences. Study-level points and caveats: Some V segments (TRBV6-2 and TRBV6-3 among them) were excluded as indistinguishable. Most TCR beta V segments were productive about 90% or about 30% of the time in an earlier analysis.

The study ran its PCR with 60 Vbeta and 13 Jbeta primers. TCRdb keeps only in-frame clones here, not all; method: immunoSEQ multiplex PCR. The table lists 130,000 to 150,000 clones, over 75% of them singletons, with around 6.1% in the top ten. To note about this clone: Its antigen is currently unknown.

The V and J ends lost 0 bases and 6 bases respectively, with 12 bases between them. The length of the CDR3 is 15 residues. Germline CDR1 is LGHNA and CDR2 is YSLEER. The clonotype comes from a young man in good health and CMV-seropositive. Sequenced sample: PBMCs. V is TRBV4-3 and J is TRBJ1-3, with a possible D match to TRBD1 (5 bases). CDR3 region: CASSQDWGSLNTIYF. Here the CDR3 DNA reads TGCGCCAGCAGCCAAGATTGGGGCAGTTTAAACACCATATATTTT.